Below, 15 T cell receptor beta chains from the same sample are listed, as sequenced in a study of human CD4 T cells and Enterobacteriaceae. TCRdb's copy holds only in-frame clones and misses some; the assay was immunoSEQ multiplex PCR. This table holds about 25,000 clones, around 80% found once. All CD4+ cells other than CD45RA+CCR7+CD95- naive cells were sorted as memory, over 95% pure. The material sequenced was memory CD4+ T cells from blood. The receptor source for this set is a human donor in good health.

The V gene is TRBV6-6, the J gene TRBJ1-2; D might be TRBD1 (6 bases). Germline V CDR1 and CDR2: MNHNY, SVGAGI (reference sequence). The CDR3 totals 16 residues. V was pared by 7 bases and J by 4 bases, with 22 bases between. CDR3 region: CASTESPNRDSYGYTF. In nucleotides, the CDR3 is TGTGCCAGCACCGAAAGCCCCAACAGGGATTCCTATGGCTACACCTTC.

The V and J genes are TRBV18 and TRBJ2-3; 8 nucleotides line up with TRBD1. The J segment lost 0 bases and the V segment lost 2 bases, leaving 4 bases of the junction unmatched. The CDR3 covers 16 residues. Germline CDR1 and CDR2: KGHSH and LQKENI. CDR3 coding DNA: TGTGCCAGCTCACCATCGGGACAGGTGAGCACAGATACGCAGTATTTT. This codes for CASSPSGQVSTDTQYF.

This chain connects TRBV19 to TRBJ1-6; a weak D match, TRBD1 (5 bases). CDR3 length: 13 amino acids. Trimming stripped 3 bases from V and 7 bases from J, with 7 bases between. From germline, CDR1 is LNHDA and CDR2 SQIVND (reference sequence). In DNA, the CDR3 is TGTGCCAGTAGTATCCAGGGAAATTCACCCCTCCACTTT. Its protein product is CASSIQGNSPLHF.

The rearrangement uses TRBV11-3 and TRBJ1-1; D gene uncertain. Germline V gene sequence: CDR1 SGHNT, CDR2 YENEEA. Trimming took off 4 bases at V and 2 bases at J, with 5 bases between the two ends. The CDR3 runs 12 residues. The DNA for the CDR3 is TGTGCCAGCAGCTCGGACAACACTGAAGCTTTCTTT. Protein: CASSSDNTEAFF.

The CDR3 bases are TGTGCCAGCAGTGGACGCCTAAATGGCTACACCTTC. Translating it yields CASSGRLNGYTF. This chain joins TRBV6-1 and TRBJ1-2; D ambiguous. The CDR3 contains 12 residues. Trimming shortened V by 4 bases and J by 6 bases, and 9 bases separated the two germline ends. The germline V gene has CDR1 MNHNS and CDR2 SASEGT.

This clone was detected only a few times. The chain has TRBV5-8 and TRBJ2-1; a weak D match, TRBD1 (5 bases). This CDR3 comprises 13 residues. Looked up from germline, CDR1 is SGHTS and CDR2 is YDEGEE. Trimming left V 4 bases short and J 8 bases short, with 13 bases between. The CDR3 DNA reads as TGTGCCAGCAGCCGCTCCAGGGTCCATGAGCAGTTCTTC. It codes for CASSRSRVHEQFF.

This clone was counted once. This chain uses TRBV2 with TRBJ1-1; no definite D call. Germline values: CDR1 SNHLY, CDR2 FYNNEI. The CDR3 loop spans 14 amino acids. V was pared by 2 bases and J by 2 bases, with 9 bases between. CDR3 DNA: TGTGCCAGCAGTGAAACTAGCGGCAACACTGAAGCTTTCTTT. Translated, it gives CASSETSGNTEAFF.

CDR3 region: CATDGTGNQPQHF. CDR3 DNA: TGTGCCACCGACGGGACAGGGAATCAGCCCCAGCATTTT. The rearrangement links TRBV6-1 to TRBJ1-5, with 9 bases matching TRBD1. Germline V gene sequence: CDR1 MNHNS, CDR2 SASEGT. The CDR3 contains 13 residues. The J segment lost 4 bases and the V segment lost 10 bases, leaving 5 bases of the junction unmatched.

This clone has just a few counts. The CDR3: CATSRTSGGADTQYF. The CDR3 DNA is TGTGCCACCAGCAGGACTAGCGGGGGGGCAGATACGCAGTATTTT. The V and J genes are TRBV15 and TRBJ2-3; 14 positions agree with TRBD2. Germline V gene lookup returns CDR1 LNHNV and CDR2 YYDKDF (reference sequence). The trim removed 3 bases at V and 4 bases at J, leaving 0 bases unmatched. This CDR3 is 15 amino acids long.

The chain combines TRBV18 with TRBJ2-3, with TRBD2 as a possible D gene (5 bases). Germline V gives CDR1 KGHSH, CDR2 LQKENI. Between the trimmed V and J ends, which lost 3 bases and 4 bases, there was a span of 8 bases. The CDR3 consists of 13 residues. For the CDR3, the DNA is TGTGCCAGCTCACCGGACTCCGCAGATACGCAGTATTTT. Translating gives CASSPDSADTQYF.

In this sample, this clone turned up once. The rearrangement joins TRBV28 to TRBJ1-1, with 7 bases identical to TRBD1. The CDR3 has 17 amino acids. J gave up 3 bases and V 6 bases, and 16 bases lay outside the gene matches. Germline V gives CDR1 MDHEN, CDR2 SYDVKM. CDR3 DNA sequence: TGTGCCAGCAGGGCCGAGGGGGCGCTGAGGCCTGACACTGAAGCTTTCTTT. Its protein product is CASRAEGALRPDTEAFF.

The chain has TRBV28 and TRBJ2-7, with D perhaps assigned TRBD1 or TRBD2 (5 bases each). V lost 3 bases, J lost 2 bases, and 5 bases lay in between. The CDR3 totals 12 residues. The germline V gene encodes CDR1 MDHEN and CDR2 SYDVKM. CDR3 protein: CASSLGAYEQYF. The CDR3, as DNA: TGTGCCAGCAGTTTGGGGGCCTACGAGCAGTACTTC.

V is TRBV11-2 and J is TRBJ2-1; D call uncertain. CDR1 is SGHAT and CDR2 is FQNNGV in the germline V gene. CDR3 length equals 13 residues. Trimming shortened V by 7 bases and J by 4 bases, and 11 bases separated the two germline ends. The CDR3 DNA follows: TGTGCCAGCACCGGCAGCGAATACAATGAGCAGTTCTTC. It codes for CASTGSEYNEQFF.

The V call is TRBV4-1, the J call TRBJ1-2; D might be TRBD1 (5 bases). The CDR3 contains 13 residues. With 2 bases removed from V and 5 bases from J, the gap between germline ends came to 9 bases. Germline CDR1 reads MGHRA; CDR2 reads YSYEKL. DNA of the CDR3: TGCGCCAGCAGCCAACCGGGGGTTTATGGCTACACCTTC. The encoded protein is CASSQPGVYGYTF.

The chain recombines TRBV5-1 with TRBJ2-3, with TRBD2 identical over 8 bases. V lost 2 bases to trimming and J lost 6 bases; unmatched junction nucleotides: 8. The CDR3 runs 15 residues. Germline values: CDR1 SGHRS, CDR2 YFSETQ. The CDR3 nucleotides are TGCGCCAGCAGCTTACCAGCGGGGGTACTGGATACGCAGTATTTT. Its protein product is CASSLPAGVLDTQYF. Full variable domain (missing parts from reference TRBV5-1 and TRBJ2-3): KAGVTQTPRYLIKTRGQQVTLSCSPISGHRSVSWYQQTPGQGLQFLFEYFSETQRNKGNFPGRFSGRQFSNSRSEMNVSTLELGDSALYLCASSLPAGVLDTQYFGPGTRLTVL.